The source of this TCR beta chain is a study of control samples from healthy donors and cancer patients. Deletions cut 2 bases from V and 1 base from J, with 11 bases between. This CDR3 is built from 15 residues. CDR1 is LGHNA and CDR2 is YNFKEQ in the germline V gene. TCRdb's copy holds only in-frame clones and misses some; the assay was immunoSEQ multiplex PCR. The data contain some 71,000 clones, 87% of them singletons. This sequence joins TRBV4-2 and TRBJ1-1, with D tentatively TRBD1 (6 bases). Sequenced input: PBMCs. This TCR was sampled from a woman in her fifties or sixties with head and neck cancer. This chain's CDR3 is CASSQSTGSNTEAFF. For the CDR3, the DNA is TGTGCCAGCAGCCAATCTACAGGGTCGAACACTGAAGCTTTCTTT.